This TCR beta chain was found in a study of post-analysis software for immune sequencing data. Study at large: The cohort encompassed relapsing-remitting, secondary progressive and progressive-relapsing multiple sclerosis disease courses.

Note on this clonotype: The antigen is undetermined.

There are 15 residues in the CDR3. The germline V gene has CDR1 MNHEY and CDR2 SMNVEV (reference sequence). After removal of 5 bases from V and 3 bases from J, the junction contained 9 bases not matched to a gene. Study observations and caveats: Four to six TRBV segments were more frequent in patients than controls; TRBV5-6, TRBV5-1 and TRBV20-1 belonged to this group. For normalized Chao1 diversity, multiple sclerosis patients scored significantly lower than controls did. Batch-mates among the samples co-clustered strongly by F measure.

The library was made from cDNA and included unique molecular identifiers. A population of about 0.95 to 10 million T cells gave rise to roughly 490,000 cDNA molecules. TCRdb redid the calling of the PCR reads with MiXCR, one entry per CDR3 protein. Of hundreds of thousands of distinct CDR3 sequences in the sample, around 40% were seen once. This chain joins TRBV27 and TRBJ2-5; 7 positions match TRBD1. The sequenced sample consisted of blood. This receptor was identified in a girl aged 10 to 17 with multiple sclerosis. The CDR3 protein is CASSPRTGGKETQYF. The DNA of the CDR3 is TGTGCCAGCAGTCCGCGGACAGGAGGAAAAGAGACCCAGTACTTC.